This record concerns one TCR beta chain sequence. As yet, its antigen is unknown. This entry belongs to a study of T cells in Graves' hyperthyroidism and ophthalmopathy. RNA transcripts gave rise to amplified TCR beta CDR3 regions. The HTBI primer set served for first-round RT-PCR of the TCR CDR3. TCRdb re-analysed the multiplex PCR reads in MiXCR, keeping a single row per CDR3 protein. This sample yields approximately 700,000 distinct CDR3 sequences, of which about a sixth are seen a single time; 8.4% belongs to the top ten. Newly diagnosed hyperthyroidism, duration under 2 months, in patients aged 18 to 65. Study-wide results and caveats: Blood also showed most of the thyroid clonotypes that were expanded above 0.001.

Germline assignment: CDR1 DFQATT and CDR2 SNEGSKA (reference sequence). This CDR3 spans 17 amino acids. The V gene end was trimmed by 4 bases and the J gene end by 2 bases; junction bases not matched to a gene: 8. This sequence originates from a man aged 18-30 years with Graves' hyperthyroidism. Material for sequencing was blood. The rearrangement uses TRBV20-1 and TRBJ2-1; 13 bases fit TRBD2. The CDR3 reads CSANSGTSGNTYNEQFF. The CDR3 DNA reads as TGCAGTGCTAACTCCGGGACTAGCGGGAATACCTACAATGAGCAGTTCTTC.